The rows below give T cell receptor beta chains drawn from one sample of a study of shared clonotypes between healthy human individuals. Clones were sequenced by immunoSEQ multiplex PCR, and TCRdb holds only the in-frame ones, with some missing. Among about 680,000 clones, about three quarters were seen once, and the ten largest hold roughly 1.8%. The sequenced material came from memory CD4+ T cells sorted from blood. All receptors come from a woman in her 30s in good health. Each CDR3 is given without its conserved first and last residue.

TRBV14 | ASSQGRQETQY
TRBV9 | ASSGTRRGTDTQY
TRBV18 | ASSDGQGDEQY
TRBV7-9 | ASSLEVYGELF
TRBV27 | ASSLGLAGTGELF
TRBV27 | ASSLNPSTGEAYEQY
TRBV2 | ARSTGNYGYT
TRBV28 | ASSPGLTTDNEQF
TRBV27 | ASSSLQGARNTIY
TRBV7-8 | ASSIAGHEQF
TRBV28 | ASSRHGVTNTEAF
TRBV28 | ASSIESTGELF
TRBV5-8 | ASSLDRGKDGYT
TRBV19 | ASIGLSGVGQPQH
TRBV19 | ASSIGGNGYT
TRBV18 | ASSPPFLGDRGGGANVLT
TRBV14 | ASSVGVLAGVKNIQY